These 24 T cell receptor beta chains originate from one sample sequenced in a study of CD8 T cells in Susac syndrome. The RNA input was about 0.5 to 1 ug, and it was reverse transcribed with random hexamers. Each CDR3 protein gets one entry after TCRdb re-called the immunoSEQ multiplex PCR reads with MiXCR. The profile shows about 130,000 distinct CDR3 sequences, about 95% of them singletons. The sequenced material came from CD4+ T cells from PBMCs. These receptor sequences come from a human donor in good health.

The chain joins TRBV27 to TRBJ2-2; 7 positions agree with TRBD2. V shed 4 bases and J 0 bases; nucleotides not matched to a gene: 2. Germline CDR1 is MNHEY and CDR2 is SMNVEV (reference sequence). This CDR3 is 15 amino acids long. The CDR3 reads CASSSGLPNTGELFF. The CDR3 DNA reads TGTGCCAGCAGTTCGGGACTACCGAACACCGGGGAGCTGTTTTTT.

This chain joins TRBV5-1 and TRBJ1-2, with a possible D match to TRBD1 (6 bases). Between the trimmed V and J ends, which lost 0 bases and 0 bases, there was a span of 12 bases. Germline assignment: CDR1 SGHRS and CDR2 YFSETQ. This CDR3 has 16 amino acids. CDR3 DNA sequence: TGCGCCAGCAGCTTGGGTCCAGGGGAGACTAACTATGGCTACACCTTC. The encoded protein is CASSLGPGETNYGYTF.

V and J are TRBV2 and TRBJ2-5; 9 bases fit TRBD2. CDR3 length: 15 amino acids. Germline CDR1 and CDR2: SNHLY and FYNNEI. After removal of 5 bases from V and 5 bases from J, the junction contained 9 bases not matched to a gene. CDR3 amino acids: CASSPLVSGSETQYF. The CDR3 coding sequence is TGTGCCAGCAGTCCCCTGGTTAGCGGGAGCGAGACCCAGTACTTC.

This chain joins TRBV6-5 and TRBJ1-3; D is undetermined. The CDR3 covers 15 residues. Germline lookup yields CDR1 MNHEY and CDR2 SVGAGI. The V and J ends lost 4 bases and 0 bases respectively, with 10 bases between them. CDR3 nucleotide sequence: TGTGCCAGCAGTTCGACCGGATCCTCTGGAAACACCATATATTTT. Its protein is CASSSTGSSGNTIYF.

This chain joins TRBV28 and TRBJ2-7; 8 bases are a match to TRBD2. Germline V gene sequence: CDR1 MDHEN, CDR2 SYDVKM. J was trimmed by 7 bases and V by 3 bases; bases with no gene match: 8. This CDR3 has 14 residues. The CDR3 sequence is CASSLLAGLKEQYF. The CDR3 DNA follows: TGTGCCAGCAGTTTGCTAGCGGGCCTTAAAGAGCAGTACTTC.

The genes are TRBV3-1 and TRBJ1-1; D uncertain. V was shortened by 4 bases and J by 0 bases, with 9 bases between the two germline ends. The germline CDR1 and CDR2 sequences are LGHDT and YNNKEL (reference sequence). This CDR3 spans 14 amino acids. In DNA, the CDR3 is TGTGCCAGCAGCCCCGCATCCTTGAACACTGAAGCTTTCTTT. It encodes CASSPASLNTEAFF.

The genes are TRBV7-9 and TRBJ1-2; possible D gene TRBD1, 5 bases. V lost 1 base and J lost 2, with 14 bases in between. This CDR3 has 16 residues. Looked up from germline, CDR1 is SEHNR and CDR2 is FQNEAQ (reference sequence). CDR3 coding DNA: TGTGCCAGCAGCTTAGGTGGGGTTCAGGGAAACTATGGCTACACCTTC. This gives the protein CASSLGGVQGNYGYTF.

The chain is built from TRBV6-5 and TRBJ2-7, with a tentative D call TRBD1 (6 bases). The V gene lost 5 bases and the J gene lost 4 bases, with 18 bases spanning the gap. This CDR3 region has 15 residues. Germline lookup yields CDR1 MNHEY and CDR2 SVGAGI. DNA for the CDR3: TGTGCCAGCAGTCTGAGCGGCCCAGGGGCATACGAGCAGTACTTC. It encodes CASSLSGPGAYEQYF.

The V and J genes are TRBV28 and TRBJ2-7; D unclear. This CDR3 spans 14 amino acids. The germline gives CDR1 MDHEN, CDR2 SYDVKM. V shed 3 bases and J shed 9 bases, with 18 bases lying between them. The CDR3 loop is CASSFQAGAEGQYF. CDR3 nucleotide sequence: TGTGCCAGCAGTTTTCAGGCTGGTGCAGAAGGGCAGTACTTC. The full variable domain, its missing parts supplied by reference TRBV28 and TRBJ2-7, is DVKVTQSSRYLVKRTGEKVFLECVQDMDHENMFWYRQDPGLGLRLIYFSYDVKMKEKGDIPEGYSVSREKKERFSLILESASTNQTSMYLCASSFQAGAEGQYFGPGTRLTVT.

The chain joins TRBV20-1 to TRBJ2-1; D might be TRBD2 (6 bases). Trimming cost V 6 bases and J 1 base, with 13 bases left between them. The V gene's germline CDR1 is DFQATT and CDR2 SNEGSKA (reference sequence). The CDR3 runs 14 residues. The CDR3 sequence: CSAKAGLSYNEQFF. The CDR3 DNA sequence: TGCAGTGCGAAAGCGGGCCTTTCCTACAATGAGCAGTTCTTC.

This clonotype was seen a single time. This rearrangement joins TRBV29-1 to TRBJ2-7; TRBD1 might be the D (6 bases). Per germline, CDR1 SQVTM and CDR2 ANQGSEA. V lost 7 bases and J lost 3, with 13 bases in between. This CDR3 contains 12 residues. The CDR3 region is CSGRDKGYEQYF. CDR3 DNA: TGCAGCGGACGGGACAAAGGCTACGAGCAGTACTTC.

The rearrangement links TRBV18 to TRBJ2-7; 7 bases agree with TRBD1. V trimming: 4 bases; J trimming: 4 bases; junction bases outside the gene matches: 7. The germline CDR1 and CDR2 sequences are KGHSH and LQKENI. This CDR3 spans 14 amino acids. CDR3 in amino acids: CASSRDSASYEQYF. For the CDR3, the DNA is TGTGCCAGCTCACGGGACAGCGCCTCATACGAGCAGTACTTC.

The chain uses TRBV29-1 and TRBJ2-7; 12 nucleotides line up with TRBD2. CDR3 length: 12 amino acids. Germline V gene sequence: CDR1 SQVTM, CDR2 ANQGSEA. The J segment lost 5 bases and the V segment lost 7 bases, leaving 3 bases of the junction unmatched. Here the CDR3 reads CSGTSGIHEQYF. In nucleotides, the CDR3 is TGCAGCGGGACTAGCGGGATCCACGAGCAGTACTTC.

This sequence joins TRBV19 and TRBJ2-5; 11 bases line up with TRBD2. This CDR3 region has 16 residues. Germline lookup yields CDR1 LNHDA and CDR2 SQIVND (reference sequence). Trimming removed 4 bases from V and 4 bases from J; junction bases left unmatched: 8. The CDR3 loop reads CASSTTGTSGLETQYF. The CDR3 DNA follows: TGTGCCAGTAGTACCACCGGGACTAGCGGCCTAGAGACCCAGTACTTC.

The chain links TRBV7-2 to TRBJ2-7, with 8 bases matching TRBD2. Germline V gives CDR1 SGHTA, CDR2 FQGNSA. Trimming at V came to 7 bases and at J to 2 bases, leaving 7 bases not matched to a gene. This CDR3 is built from 14 residues. The DNA of the CDR3 is TGTGCCAGCATCAGCGGGAGTGGGGCCTACGAGCAGTACTTC. It encodes CASISGSGAYEQYF.

The chain recombines TRBV9 with TRBJ2-1; D is perhaps TRBD1 (5 bases). The CDR3 covers 14 residues. V dropped 0 bases and J dropped 4 bases, with 8 bases sitting between them. Germline V gives CDR1 SGDLS, CDR2 YYNGEE. This CDR3 reads CASSVEQAYNEQFF. CDR3 sequence (DNA): TGTGCCAGCAGCGTAGAACAGGCTTACAATGAGCAGTTCTTC.

This sequence joins TRBV3-1 and TRBJ2-5, with D hard to call. Germline V gene lookup returns CDR1 LGHDT and CDR2 YNNKEL (reference sequence). The CDR3 has 13 residues. V lost 4 bases to trimming and J lost 5 bases, with 11 bases between them. The CDR3 loop is CASSRYAAETQYF. In nucleotides, the CDR3 is TGTGCCAGCAGCCGTTATGCTGCGGAGACCCAGTACTTC.

The V call is TRBV5-1, the J call TRBJ2-5; a possible D gene is TRBD1 (6 bases). The length of the CDR3 is 14 residues. The V gene's germline CDR1 is SGHRS and CDR2 YFSETQ. Trimming left V 2 bases short and J 5 bases short, with 13 bases between. The CDR3 is CASSLGQGKETQYF. CDR3 coding DNA: TGCGCCAGCAGCTTAGGCCAGGGGAAGGAGACCCAGTACTTC. Supplemented by reference TRBV5-1 and TRBJ2-5, the full variable domain reads KAGVTQTPRYLIKTRGQQVTLSCSPISGHRSVSWYQQTPGQGLQFLFEYFSETQRNKGNFPGRFSGRQFSNSRSEMNVSTLELGDSALYLCASSLGQGKETQYFGPGTRLLVL.

This clonotype was counted once. The V call is TRBV12-3 or TRBV12-4, the J call TRBJ1-5; D is unresolved. Trimming took 6 bases from V and 0 from J, leaving 12 bases between them. The CDR3 runs to 15 residues. The CDR3 sequence is CASRLMSNSNQPQHF. The DNA for the CDR3 is TGTGCCAGCAGGCTGATGTCTAATAGCAATCAGCCCCAGCATTTT.

This rearrangement joins TRBV27 to TRBJ1-3; D unclear. Trimming left V 6 bases short and J 4 bases short, with 16 bases between. This CDR3 contains 15 residues. Germline V gene data show CDR1 as MNHEY and CDR2 as SMNVEV (reference sequence). The CDR3 region is CASSRGGLRGNTIYF. CDR3 in DNA: TGTGCCAGCAGCCGCGGAGGATTGAGAGGAAACACCATATATTTT.

The rearrangement links TRBV5-6 to TRBJ2-6; D gene uncertain. CDR3 length: 17 residues. Germline CDR1 reads SGHDT; CDR2 reads YYEEEE. The V and J ends lost 10 bases and 2 bases respectively, with 22 bases between them. CDR3 region: CAALYGIWIAGANVLTF. The CDR3 DNA follows: TGTGCCGCCCTCTATGGGATTTGGATCGCTGGGGCCAACGTCCTGACTTTC.

Written as DNA, the CDR3 is TGTGCCAGCAGCCCGACTAGTGGGGGGGATACGCAGTATTTT. Translation: CASSPTSGGDTQYF. The chain is built from TRBV7-2 and TRBJ2-3; D possibly corresponds to TRBD2 (6 bases). This CDR3 contains 14 residues. V was pared by 5 bases and J by 6 bases, with 15 bases between. Germline V gene sequence: CDR1 SGHTA, CDR2 FQGNSA.

The V gene is TRBV12-3 or TRBV12-4, the J gene TRBJ1-1; D call uncertain. CDR3 length: 13 residues. V was pared by 4 bases and J by 4 bases, with 10 bases between. The CDR3 bases are TGTGCCAGCAGTTCAAAGGGCGGCACTGAAGCTTTCTTT. Translated, it gives CASSSKGGTEAFF.

The chain links TRBV29-1 to TRBJ2-1; 10 nucleotides line up with TRBD2. Losses at the gene ends were 7 bases for V and 8 bases for J; bases not matched to a gene: 8. This CDR3 spans 13 amino acids. CDR1 SQVTM and CDR2 ANQGSEA come from the germline V gene. The CDR3 sequence is CSAERLAGDEQFF. For the CDR3, the DNA is TGCAGCGCAGAGCGGCTAGCGGGAGATGAGCAGTTCTTC.